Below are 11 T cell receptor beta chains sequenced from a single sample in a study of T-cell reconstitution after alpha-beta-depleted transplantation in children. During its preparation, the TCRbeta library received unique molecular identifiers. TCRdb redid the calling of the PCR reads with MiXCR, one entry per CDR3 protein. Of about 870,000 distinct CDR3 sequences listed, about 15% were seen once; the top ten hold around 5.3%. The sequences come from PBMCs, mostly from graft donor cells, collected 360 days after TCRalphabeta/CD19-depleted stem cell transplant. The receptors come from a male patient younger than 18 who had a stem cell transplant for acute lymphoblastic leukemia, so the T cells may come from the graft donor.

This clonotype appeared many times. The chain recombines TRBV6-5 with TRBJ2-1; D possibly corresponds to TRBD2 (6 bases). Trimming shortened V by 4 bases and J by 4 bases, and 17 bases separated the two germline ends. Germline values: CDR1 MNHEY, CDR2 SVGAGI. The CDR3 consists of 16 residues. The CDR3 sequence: CASSLWASEIYNEQFF. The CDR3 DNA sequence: TGTGCCAGCAGTTTATGGGCTAGCGAGATTTACAATGAGCAGTTCTTC.

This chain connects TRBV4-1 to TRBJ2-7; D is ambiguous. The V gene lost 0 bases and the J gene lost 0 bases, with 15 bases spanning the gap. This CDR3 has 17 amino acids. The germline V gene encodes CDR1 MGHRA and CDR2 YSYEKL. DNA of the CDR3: TGCGCCAGCAGCCAAGATCGAATCCCGACTTACTCCTACGAGCAGTACTTC. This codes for CASSQDRIPTYSYEQYF.

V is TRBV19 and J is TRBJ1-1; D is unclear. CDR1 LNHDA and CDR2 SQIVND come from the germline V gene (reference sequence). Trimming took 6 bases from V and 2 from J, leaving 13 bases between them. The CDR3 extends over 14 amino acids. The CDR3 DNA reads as TGTGCCAGTAGGTCGGACGGCCATAACACTGAAGCTTTCTTT. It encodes CASRSDGHNTEAFF.

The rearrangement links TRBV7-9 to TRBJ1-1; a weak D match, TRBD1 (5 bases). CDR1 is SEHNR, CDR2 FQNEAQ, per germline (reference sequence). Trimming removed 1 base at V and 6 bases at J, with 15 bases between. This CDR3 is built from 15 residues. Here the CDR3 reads CASSLVEAPGAEAFF. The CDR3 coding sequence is TGTGCCAGCAGCTTAGTGGAGGCCCCGGGGGCTGAAGCTTTCTTT.

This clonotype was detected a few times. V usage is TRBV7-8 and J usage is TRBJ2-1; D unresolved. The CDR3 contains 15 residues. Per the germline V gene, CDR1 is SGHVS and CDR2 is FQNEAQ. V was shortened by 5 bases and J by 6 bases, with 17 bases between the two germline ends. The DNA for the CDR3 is TGTGCCAGCAGCCTCCCGGGTTTAGCCCCCAATGAGCAGTTCTTC. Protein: CASSLPGLAPNEQFF.

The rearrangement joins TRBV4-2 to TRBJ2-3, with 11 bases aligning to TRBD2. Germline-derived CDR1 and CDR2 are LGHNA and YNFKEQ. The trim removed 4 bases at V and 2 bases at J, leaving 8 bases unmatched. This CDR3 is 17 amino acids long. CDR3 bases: TGTGCCAGCAGCCGAGACGGGACTAGCGGTTCCACAGATACGCAGTATTTT. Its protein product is CASSRDGTSGSTDTQYF.

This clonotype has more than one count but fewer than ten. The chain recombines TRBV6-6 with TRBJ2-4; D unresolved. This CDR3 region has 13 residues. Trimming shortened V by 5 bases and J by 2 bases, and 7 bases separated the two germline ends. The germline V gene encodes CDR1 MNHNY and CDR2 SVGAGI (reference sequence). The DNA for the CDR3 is TGTGCCAGCAGTCGGTTTCCCAAAAACATTCAGTACTTC. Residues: CASSRFPKNIQYF.

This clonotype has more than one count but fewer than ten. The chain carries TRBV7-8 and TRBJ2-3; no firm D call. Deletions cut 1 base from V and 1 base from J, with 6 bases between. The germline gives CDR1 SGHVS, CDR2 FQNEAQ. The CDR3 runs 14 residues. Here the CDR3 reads CASSLVLGTDTQYF. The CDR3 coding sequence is TGTGCCAGCAGCTTAGTACTGGGCACAGATACGCAGTATTTT.

The CDR3 here is CASRVRSEKLFF. The CDR3 region has the DNA TGTGCCAGCAGGGTCAGGAGTGAAAAACTGTTTTTT. V is TRBV2 and J is TRBJ1-4; D ambiguous. This CDR3 has 12 residues. In germline, CDR1 is SNHLY, CDR2 FYNNEI. With 6 bases removed from V and 7 bases from J, the gap between germline ends came to 9 bases.

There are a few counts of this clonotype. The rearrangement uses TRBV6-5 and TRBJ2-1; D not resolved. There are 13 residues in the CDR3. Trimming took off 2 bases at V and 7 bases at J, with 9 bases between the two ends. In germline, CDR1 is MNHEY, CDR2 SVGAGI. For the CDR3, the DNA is TGTGCCAGCAGTTACAGGGTGGAAAATGAGCAGTTCTTC. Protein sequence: CASSYRVENEQFF.

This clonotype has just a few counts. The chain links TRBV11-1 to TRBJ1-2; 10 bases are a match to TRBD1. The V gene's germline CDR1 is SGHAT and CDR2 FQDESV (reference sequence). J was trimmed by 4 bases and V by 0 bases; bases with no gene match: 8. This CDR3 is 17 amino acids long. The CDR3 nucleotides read TGTGCCAGCAGCTTAGCTGGGGGACAGGGGCCCATCTATGGCTACACCTTC. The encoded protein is CASSLAGGQGPIYGYTF.